These 17 T cell receptor beta chains were all obtained from the same sample, sequenced in a study of blood T cell repertoires in COVID-19. Clones were read by immunoSEQ multiplex PCR, and TCRdb kept only the in-frame ones, dropping some. The sample yields 350,000 to 550,000 clones, about 89% seen once. Source material: peripheral blood. These TCRs come from a woman aged 25-40 years with acute or convalescent COVID-19.

The J gene is TRBJ2-4, the V gene TRBV27; 9 nucleotides align to TRBD1. Germline lookup yields CDR1 MNHEY and CDR2 SMNVEV (reference sequence). This CDR3 contains 17 residues. Trimming cost V 6 bases and J 0 bases; bases outside gene matches: 9. The CDR3 spells CASRPGQGGLAKNIQYF. CDR3 DNA: TGTGCCAGCAGACCGGGACAGGGAGGTCTAGCCAAAAACATTCAGTACTTC.

The rearrangement joins TRBV5-6 to TRBJ2-2; TRBD2 agrees at 14 bases. The junction had 6 bases not matched to a gene; V was cut back by 0 bases and J by 5 bases. Germline V lookup: CDR1 SGHDT, CDR2 YYEEEE. The CDR3 spans 18 residues. The DNA of the CDR3 is TGTGCCAGCAGCTTGGCCCCGGGACTAGCGGGGGCTACCGGGGAGCTGTTTTTT. Protein: CASSLAPGLAGATGELFF.

The V gene is TRBV28, the J gene TRBJ1-1; D gene ambiguous. Germline values: CDR1 MDHEN, CDR2 SYDVKM. The CDR3 length is 14 residues. V lost 5 bases, J lost 2 bases, and 12 bases lay in between. The CDR3: CASSGGVINTEAFF. In nucleotides, the CDR3 is TGTGCCAGCAGTGGCGGGGTTATTAACACTGAAGCTTTCTTT.

The chain employs TRBV20-1 and TRBJ2-7; D not resolved. Trimming shortened V by 3 bases and J by 4 bases, and 10 bases separated the two germline ends. The CDR3 has 12 residues. Per the germline V gene, CDR1 is DFQATT and CDR2 is SNEGSKA (reference sequence). The CDR3 sequence is CSASRQAYEQYF. For the CDR3, the DNA is TGCAGTGCTAGTCGGCAGGCGTACGAGCAGTACTTC.

The gene calls are TRBV5-1 and TRBJ2-1; 10 nucleotides line up with TRBD1. Germline V lookup: CDR1 SGHRS, CDR2 YFSETQ. The length of the CDR3 is 16 residues. With V trimmed by 4 bases and J by 9 bases, 13 bases remained unmatched. For the CDR3, the DNA is TGCGCCAGCAGCGGTACCGGGACAGGGGTTTCCGGTGAGCAGTTCTTC. Protein sequence: CASSGTGTGVSGEQFF.

This clone has at least ten counts. The chain couples TRBV10-3 to TRBJ1-3; 9 bases agree with TRBD1. The CDR3 totals 13 residues. The J segment lost 4 bases and the V segment lost 9 bases, leaving 4 bases of the junction unmatched. The germline V gene has CDR1 ENHRY and CDR2 SYGVKD. This CDR3 reads CAIQGAIGNTIYF. The CDR3 coding sequence is TGTGCCATACAGGGGGCTATCGGAAACACCATATATTTT.

This clone has a handful of counts. The V call is TRBV10-1, the J call TRBJ2-2; D might be TRBD1 (6 bases). The CDR3 length is 15 residues. From germline, CDR1 is WNHNN and CDR2 SYGVQD (reference sequence). Trimming stripped 3 bases from V and 6 bases from J, with 14 bases between. CDR3 coding DNA: TGCGCCAGCAGTGACCGGCAGGGGTGGGCCGGGGAGCTGTTTTTT. Translating gives CASSDRQGWAGELFF.

The V and J genes are TRBV4-1 and TRBJ2-6, with TRBD2 as a possible D gene (5 bases). The CDR3 totals 20 residues. The germline V gene has CDR1 MGHRA and CDR2 YSYEKL. V gave up 1 base and J gave up 0 bases, with 19 bases separating them. As DNA, the CDR3 is TGCGCCAGCAGCCAAGTGGGGAGCGTCATAGTCCTCTCTGGGGCCAACGTCCTGACTTTC. Translating it yields CASSQVGSVIVLSGANVLTF.

CDR3 coding DNA: TGTGCCAGCACCAAGGTCTTCCTATCGGGGGGCTACACCTTC. It is translated as CASTKVFLSGGYTF. The chain recombines TRBV6-5 with TRBJ1-2; the D is unclear. CDR3 length: 14 residues. The V gene lost 7 bases and the J gene lost 8 bases, with 20 bases spanning the gap. Looked up from germline, CDR1 is MNHEY and CDR2 is SVGAGI.

The V gene is TRBV15, the J gene TRBJ1-2, with 10 bases fitting TRBD1. Germline V gene lookup returns CDR1 LNHNV and CDR2 YYDKDF (reference sequence). Losses at the gene ends were 3 bases for V and 3 bases for J; bases not matched to a gene: 1. The CDR3 is 14 residues long. The CDR3 sequence is CATSRGQGYYGYTF. Here the CDR3 DNA reads TGTGCCACCAGCAGGGGACAGGGGTACTATGGCTACACCTTC.

The chain links TRBV30 to TRBJ2-7, with 8 bases identical to TRBD2. The germline V gene has CDR1 GTSNPN and CDR2 SVGIG (reference sequence). The CDR3 spans 12 residues. V was clipped by 5 bases and J by 5 bases; unmatched bases: 5. The CDR3 DNA reads TGTGCCTGGGGACTAGCAGGGGACGAGCAGTACTTC. This encodes CAWGLAGDEQYF.

The J gene is TRBJ2-7, the V gene TRBV2; 10 bases are a match to TRBD1. V lost 11 bases and J lost 5; bases outside the gene matches: 6. CDR1 and CDR2 from the germline V gene are SNHLY and FYNNEI. There are 12 residues in the CDR3. The CDR3 nucleotides read TGTGCCTCCTGGACAGGGGGTAACGAGCAGTACTTC. This sequence encodes CASWTGGNEQYF. The complete variable domain, with remaining parts taken from reference TRBV2 and TRBJ2-7, reads EPEVTQTPSHQVTQMGQEVILRCVPISNHLYFYWYRQILGQKVEFLVSFYNNEISEKSEIFDDQFSVERPDGSNFTLKIRSTKLEDSAMYFCASWTGGNEQYFGPGTRLTVT.

This clone is a singleton in its sample. This chain joins TRBV30 and TRBJ2-7; tentative D call: TRBD2 (7 bases). Germline V lookup: CDR1 GTSNPN, CDR2 SVGIG (reference sequence). The CDR3 spans 15 residues. Trimming pared 0 bases from V and 7 bases from J, leaving 19 bases between. Here the CDR3 reads CAWSVLSRGAAEQYF. In nucleotides, the CDR3 is TGTGCCTGGAGTGTTCTGTCCCGGGGGGCGGCTGAGCAGTACTTC. The entire variable domain, with the rest obtained from reference TRBV30 and TRBJ2-7, is as follows: SQTIHQWPATLVQPVGSPLSLECTVEGTSNPNLYWYRQAAGRGLQLLFYSVGIGQISSEVPQNLSASRPQDRQFILSSKKLLLSDSGFYLCAWSVLSRGAAEQYFGPGTRLTVT.

The rearrangement links TRBV28 to TRBJ2-7; perhaps TRBD1 as D (6 bases). V lost 3 bases and J lost 2, with 14 bases in between. This CDR3 contains 15 residues. Germline lookup yields CDR1 MDHEN and CDR2 SYDVKM. CDR3 bases: TGTGCCAGCAGTTTCCAGGGGTACGGTCCCTACGAGCAGTACTTC. It is translated as CASSFQGYGPYEQYF.

The chain combines TRBV6-5 with TRBJ1-5; a possible D gene is TRBD1 (5 bases). The CDR3 consists of 14 residues. Germline V gives CDR1 MNHEY, CDR2 SVGAGI. V was clipped by 0 bases and J by 6 bases, with 9 bases between them. DNA of the CDR3: TGTGCCAGCAGTTACTCTAGGGGAGGTCAGCCCCAGCATTTT. Translated: CASSYSRGGQPQHF.

J is TRBJ2-7 and V is TRBV7-8; the D gene is possibly TRBD2 (5 bases). CDR3 size: 15 residues. V lost 1 base, J lost 6 bases, and 16 bases lay in between. The germline gives CDR1 SGHVS, CDR2 FQNEAQ. CDR3 sequence: CASSLVEDGGREQYF. In DNA form, the CDR3 reads TGTGCCAGCAGCTTAGTCGAAGACGGCGGGCGCGAGCAGTACTTC.

This clone was seen a handful of times. The chain uses TRBV29-1 and TRBJ2-1; TRBD2 might be the D (5 bases). Germline V gene lookup returns CDR1 SQVTM and CDR2 ANQGSEA. Trimming left V 3 bases short and J 8 bases short, with 11 bases between. This CDR3 comprises 12 residues. The CDR3 nucleotides read TGCAGCGTTGACGAGGGCTTGGATGAGCAGTTCTTC. It codes for CSVDEGLDEQFF.